Listed here is a single TCR beta chain. Other DNA variants within this sample encode the same CDR3. The germline CDR1 and CDR2 sequences are SGHRS and YFSETQ. The CDR3 runs to 14 residues. V lost 3 bases and J lost 2, with 11 bases in between. The sample comes from a study of blood T cell repertoires in COVID-19. Overall study: The cDNA or gDNA used as material had been derived from T cells, B-cell-depleted T cells, or PBMCs.

In the original workflow: Scientists estimated how many nucleated cells there were by amplifying reference gene primers. The repertoire was sequenced with immunoSEQ multiplex PCR; TCRdb's copy has only in-frame clones and lacks some. V and J calls and clone size follow that table, whereas D and trimming were derived from the DNA. The data contain around 380,000 clones, 81% of them singletons. The sequence was obtained from a human donor with acute or convalescent COVID-19. The donor label of this sample is uncertain. This chain uses TRBV5-1 with TRBJ1-1, with D perhaps matching TRBD1 (5 bases). The material sequenced was peripheral blood. CDR3 sequence reads: CASSSSTVNTEAFF. In nucleotides, the CDR3 is TGCGCCAGCAGCTCGTCGACAGTAAACACTGAAGCTTTCTTT.